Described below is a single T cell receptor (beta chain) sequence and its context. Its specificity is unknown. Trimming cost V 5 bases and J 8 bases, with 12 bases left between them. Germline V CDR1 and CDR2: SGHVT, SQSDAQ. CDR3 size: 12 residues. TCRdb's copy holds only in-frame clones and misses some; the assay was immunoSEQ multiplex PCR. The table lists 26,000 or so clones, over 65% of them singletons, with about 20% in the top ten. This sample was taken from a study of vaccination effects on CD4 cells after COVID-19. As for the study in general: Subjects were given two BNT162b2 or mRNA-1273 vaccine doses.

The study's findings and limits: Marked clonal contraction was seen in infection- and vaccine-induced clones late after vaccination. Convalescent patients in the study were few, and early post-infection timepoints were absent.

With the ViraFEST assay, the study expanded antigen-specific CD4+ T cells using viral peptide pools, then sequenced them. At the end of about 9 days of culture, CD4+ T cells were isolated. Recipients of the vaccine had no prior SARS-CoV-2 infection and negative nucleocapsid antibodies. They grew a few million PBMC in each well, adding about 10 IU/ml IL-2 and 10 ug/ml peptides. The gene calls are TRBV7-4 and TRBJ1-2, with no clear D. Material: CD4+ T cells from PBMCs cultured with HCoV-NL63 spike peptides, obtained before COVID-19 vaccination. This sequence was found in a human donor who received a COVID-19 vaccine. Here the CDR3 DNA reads TGTGCCAGCAGCGGGCATGGAGGGGGCTACACCTTC. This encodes CASSGHGGGYTF.